The 18 T cell receptor beta chains reported below all come from one sample, sequenced in a study of cytomegalovirus exposure and HLA in healthy donors. The PCR contained 60 Vbeta and 13 Jbeta primers. Clones were sequenced by immunoSEQ multiplex PCR, and TCRdb holds only the in-frame ones, with some missing. The sample lists about 65,000 clones; 62% were seen once. Input material: PBMCs. The receptors were sampled from a man aged 30 to 45 in good health and CMV-seronegative.

The sample holds a few counts of this clone. The chain is built from TRBV7-9 and TRBJ2-7; TRBD2 matches at 7 bases. The ends lost 6 bases at V and 2 bases at J; junction bases unmatched: 19. This CDR3 contains 18 residues. From germline, CDR1 is SEHNR and CDR2 FQNEAQ (reference sequence). DNA of the CDR3: TGTGCCAGCAGTTCTCTCACGGGGCCGGGACTACGCCCCTACGAGCAGTACTTC. As protein: CASSSLTGPGLRPYEQYF.

The chain combines TRBV7-2 with TRBJ2-4; D might be TRBD2 (5 bases). The V and J ends lost 5 bases and 7 bases respectively, with 21 bases between them. This CDR3 spans 16 amino acids. Per the germline V gene, CDR1 is SGHTA and CDR2 is FQGNSA. The CDR3 loop reads CASSAGPGPGENIQYF. CDR3 nucleotides: TGTGCCAGCAGCGCGGGCCCAGGCCCTGGGGAGAACATTCAGTACTTC.

This chain links TRBV5-1 with TRBJ2-6, with TRBD1 matching 7 bases. The CDR3 consists of 15 residues. Germline V gives CDR1 SGHRS, CDR2 YFSETQ. With 7 bases clipped from V and 2 bases from J, the junction kept 6 bases outside the gene matches. The CDR3 here is CASGLQGAGANVLTF. The CDR3 bases are TGCGCCAGCGGGTTGCAGGGGGCTGGGGCCAACGTCCTGACTTTC.

This chain joins TRBV29-1 and TRBJ1-5; perhaps TRBD1 as D (5 bases). There are 13 residues in the CDR3. CDR1 and CDR2 (germline): SQVTM, ANQGSEA. The V and J ends lost 4 bases and 3 bases respectively, with 10 bases between them. The CDR3 DNA follows: TGCAGCGTTGGACAGAGCTACAATCAGCCCCAGCATTTT. Protein: CSVGQSYNQPQHF.

Only a few counts were recorded for this clone. The chain links TRBV6-1 to TRBJ1-5; the D gene is possibly TRBD1 (5 bases). V dropped 1 base and J dropped 6 bases, with 7 bases sitting between them. The CDR3 has 13 residues. Germline V CDR1 and CDR2: MNHNS, SASEGT. CDR3 DNA: TGTGCCAGCAGTGAAGTTGGGGCTCAGCCCCAGCATTTT. This translates into CASSEVGAQPQHF.

The gene calls are TRBV29-1 and TRBJ1-1; 9 nucleotides line up with TRBD1. The CDR3 is 13 amino acids. From germline, CDR1 is SQVTM and CDR2 ANQGSEA. J was trimmed by 5 bases and V by 7 bases; bases with no gene match: 8. DNA of the CDR3: TGCAGCGCCACAGACAGGGGGAGAACTGAAGCTTTCTTT. It translates to CSATDRGRTEAFF.

This clone was counted a single time. This chain joins TRBV27 and TRBJ2-1; D gene unclear. Per germline, CDR1 MNHEY and CDR2 SMNVEV (reference sequence). V dropped 2 bases and J dropped 5 bases, with 7 bases sitting between them. The CDR3 is made up of 13 amino acids. CDR3 in amino acids: CASSLGRNNEQFF. The CDR3, as DNA: TGTGCCAGCAGTTTAGGCAGAAACAATGAGCAGTTCTTC.

J is TRBJ2-1 and V is TRBV20-1, with 11 bases lining up with TRBD2. The CDR3 is 10 amino acids. Germline loops: CDR1 DFQATT, CDR2 SNEGSKA (reference sequence). With 7 bases clipped from V and 14 bases from J, the junction kept 4 bases outside the gene matches. CDR3 DNA: TGCAGTGTTCAGACTAGCGGGGAGTTCTTC. Translation gives CSVQTSGEFF.

This clone appeared once. This chain links TRBV4-2 with TRBJ2-7; D is possibly TRBD2 (6 bases). The CDR3 consists of 17 residues. Germline lookup yields CDR1 LGHNA and CDR2 YNFKEQ. With 2 bases removed from V and 4 bases from J, the gap between germline ends came to 21 bases. CDR3 DNA sequence: TGTGCCAGCAGCCAACACCAGAACCGGGACGGGACTTACGAGCAGTACTTC. Its protein product is CASSQHQNRDGTYEQYF.

This clone was detected only once. The V call is TRBV5-4, the J call TRBJ1-1, with a possible D match to TRBD1 (5 bases). The CDR3 consists of 16 residues. Germline CDR1 reads SGHNT; CDR2 reads YYREEE (reference sequence). The ends were cut back, 0 bases at V and 4 bases at J, with 16 bases in the middle. This CDR3 is CASSLGHRGYVTEAFF. The DNA for the CDR3 is TGTGCCAGCAGCTTGGGCCACCGGGGGTATGTCACTGAAGCTTTCTTT.

This clone was counted once. The chain links TRBV15 to TRBJ1-1; a weak D match, TRBD1 (6 bases). With 3 bases removed from V and 3 bases from J, the gap between germline ends came to 8 bases. The CDR3 covers 13 residues. Germline CDR1 LNHNV, CDR2 YYDKDF (reference sequence). The DNA for the CDR3 is TGTGCCACCAGCAGTAAGGGGGACACTGAAGCTTTCTTT. Translating gives CATSSKGDTEAFF.

V is TRBV2 and J is TRBJ2-3, with D unclear. CDR1 is SNHLY, CDR2 FYNNEI, per germline. Trimming took off 7 bases at V and 2 bases at J, with 7 bases between the two ends. CDR3 length: 12 residues. In DNA, the CDR3 is TGTGCCAGCAACCCAGACACAGATACGCAGTATTTT. This sequence encodes CASNPDTDTQYF.

This clone turned up a few times. The chain uses TRBV2 and TRBJ1-1, with 7 bases aligning to TRBD1. The length of the CDR3 is 13 residues. Trimming took 7 bases from V and 4 from J; bases not matched to a gene: 6. CDR1 is SNHLY, CDR2 FYNNEI, per germline. In nucleotides, the CDR3 is TGTGCCAGCATCCCACAGGGGATCACTGAAGCTTTCTTT. It specifies CASIPQGITEAFF. Full variable domain (rest looked up from reference TRBV2 and TRBJ1-1): EPEVTQTPSHQVTQMGQEVILRCVPISNHLYFYWYRQILGQKVEFLVSFYNNEISEKSEIFDDQFSVERPDGSNFTLKIRSTKLEDSAMYFCASIPQGITEAFFGQGTRLTVV.

This sequence joins TRBV7-8 and TRBJ2-5, with a weak D call TRBD1 (6 bases). V was pared by 7 bases and J by 1 base, with 22 bases between. Germline V gene sequence: CDR1 SGHVS, CDR2 FQNEAQ. The CDR3 has 17 amino acids. CDR3 protein: CASIYLGTTDAQETQYF. DNA for the CDR3: TGTGCCAGCATCTACCTCGGGACAACGGACGCCCAAGAGACCCAGTACTTC.

The genes are TRBV19 and TRBJ1-2; 9 bases align to TRBD1. Per the germline V gene, CDR1 is LNHDA and CDR2 is SQIVND (reference sequence). V shed 3 bases, J shed 5 bases, and the junction held 7 bases outside the gene matches. This CDR3 is built from 15 residues. The CDR3 region is CASSMGQGVGYGYTF. The CDR3 nucleotides read TGTGCCAGTAGTATGGGACAGGGAGTCGGTTATGGCTACACCTTC.

The CDR3: CASTQGNYEQYF. CDR3 DNA: TGTGCCAGCACGCAGGGGAACTACGAGCAGTACTTC. This sequence joins TRBV25-1 and TRBJ2-7; possible D gene TRBD1, 6 bases. V shed 7 bases and J shed 3 bases, with 10 bases lying between them. Germline V gene sequence: CDR1 MGHDK, CDR2 SYGVNS. The CDR3 extends over 12 amino acids.

The chain carries TRBV6-1 and TRBJ2-5, with 13 bases aligning to TRBD2. The ends lost 4 bases at V and 4 bases at J; junction bases unmatched: 6. Germline CDR1 is MNHNS and CDR2 is SASEGT. This CDR3 spans 16 amino acids. Written as DNA, the CDR3 is TGTGCCAGCAGTGGACTAGCGGGGGGCCCTAGAGAGACCCAGTACTTC. Translation: CASSGLAGGPRETQYF.

The chain couples TRBV5-6 to TRBJ2-7, with 8 positions matching TRBD1. The CDR3 is 14 residues long. Germline values: CDR1 SGHDT, CDR2 YYEEEE. J was trimmed by 3 bases and V by 4 bases; bases with no gene match: 6. CDR3 DNA sequence: TGTGCCAGCAGCAAAGACAGGGGACTCTACGAGCAGTACTTC. Its translation is CASSKDRGLYEQYF.